The TCR beta chain described here comes from a study of healthy donors' naive CD4 and CD8 T cells. Per the germline V gene, CDR1 is LNHDA and CDR2 is SQIVND (reference sequence). After removal of 5 bases from V and 1 base from J, the junction contained 2 bases not matched to a gene. There are 13 residues in the CDR3. Study outcomes and limitations: Most V and J genes were reportedly biased between naive CD4+ and CD8+ cells.

Of note for this clonotype: Its antigen is undetermined.

Each TCR library used approximately 500 ng of total RNA and a linear amplification protocol. Using its own MiXCR run on the reads, TCRdb lists one record per CDR3 protein. This sample has around 200,000 distinct CDR3 sequences; around 74% occur once, and the top ten carry more than 2%. Naive CD4+ cells were sorted as CD4+CD8-CD45RO-CD45RA+; naive CD8+ as CD8+CD4-CD45RA+CD27bright. The chain is built from TRBV19 and TRBJ2-7; TRBD2 matches at 7 bases. The source is a pool of human donors in good health; the sample pools cells from several healthy donors. Sequencing used naive CD4+ and CD8+ T cells sorted from blood, pooled from several donors. The CDR3 DNA reads TGTGCCAGTAGTGCGGGAGCATCCTACGAGCAGTACTTC. Its translation is CASSAGASYEQYF.